The clone carrying this T cell receptor (beta chain) was observed many times. Its antigen remains unknown. The sample belongs to a study of regulatory T cells in long-lasting Graves disease. V gave up 0 bases and J gave up 2 bases; unmatched junction bases: 8. CDR1 is SGHAT, CDR2 FQNNGV, per germline. CDR3 length equals 18 residues. Overall study results and limits: Persistent disease was characterized by preferential usage of TRBV28, TRBJ1-2 and TRBJ2-5.

HTBI primers from iRepertoire and Arm-PCR of CDR3 regions yielded the TCR beta libraries. TCRdb reanalysed the multiplex PCR reads using MiXCR and keeps one entry per CDR3 protein. The sample carries about 400,000 distinct CDR3 sequences, 14% to 15% recorded once. Documented time point: newly diagnosed GD, antithyroid drugs for less than 3 months. Following extraction of RNA from PBMCs, that RNA was used to make the TCR library. Around 9 milliliters of peripheral blood were drawn into EDTA tubes. The same data also went into a second study, on T cells in Graves' hyperthyroidism and ophthalmopathy. This second study notes: Exclusion of patients followed from uncontrolled infection, other autoimmune disease, pregnancy or lactation. Initially, a first-round RT-PCR of the TCR CDR3 employed the HTBI primer set.

This material consisted of peripheral blood mononuclear cells (PBMCs), taken at new diagnosis, from a patient treated with antithyroid drugs. The receptor was isolated from a woman in her 40s with Graves disease. The chain uses TRBV11-2 and TRBJ2-1; 9 bases agree with TRBD2. The CDR3 region is CASSLDPGLANTYNEQFF. The DNA for the CDR3 is TGTGCCAGCAGCTTAGATCCGGGACTAGCTAACACCTACAATGAGCAGTTCTTC.